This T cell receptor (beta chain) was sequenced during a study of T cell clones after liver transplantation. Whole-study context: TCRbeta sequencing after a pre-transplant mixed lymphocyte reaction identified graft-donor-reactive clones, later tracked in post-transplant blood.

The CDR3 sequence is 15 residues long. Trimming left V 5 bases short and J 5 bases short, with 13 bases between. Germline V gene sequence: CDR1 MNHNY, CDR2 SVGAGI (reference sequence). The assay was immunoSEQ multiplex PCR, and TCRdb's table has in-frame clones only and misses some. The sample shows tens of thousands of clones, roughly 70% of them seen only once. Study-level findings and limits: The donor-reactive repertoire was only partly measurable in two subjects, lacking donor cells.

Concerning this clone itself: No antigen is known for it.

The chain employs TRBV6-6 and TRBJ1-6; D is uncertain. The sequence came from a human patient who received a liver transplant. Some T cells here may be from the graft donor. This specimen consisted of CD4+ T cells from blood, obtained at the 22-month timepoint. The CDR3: CASSLDLKNNSPLHF. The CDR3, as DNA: TGTGCCAGCAGTCTGGATCTTAAGAATAATTCACCCCTCCACTTT.